This T cell receptor beta chain was sequenced for a study of shared clonotypes between healthy human individuals. Study-level information: For every donor, three CD4 naive, three CD4 memory, two CD8 naive and one CD8 memory plates were used.

The CDR3 extends over 12 amino acids. The germline V gene has CDR1 MNHEY and CDR2 SMNVEV (reference sequence). Trimming removed 6 bases at V and 8 bases at J, with 13 bases between. Only CD45RO-negative cells positively selected for CCR7 counted as naive CD8 cells, so terminally differentiated effector memory CD45RA+ cells were excluded. The study enrolled healthy HIV-negative adults without recent acute infections or vaccinations as donors. Libraries were prepared by immunoSEQ multiplex PCR; TCRdb keeps only in-frame clonotypes and omits some of them. The sample gives some 2.1 million clones, over 85% of which show up once; less than 2% is in the top ten.

The receptor's source is a man between 18 and 29 years old in good health. Some clones in this sample may be carry-over from other donors' samples. Sequenced input: naive CD8+ T cells from PBMCs. The chain employs TRBV27 and TRBJ1-2; possibly TRBD1 for D (5 bases). CDR3 region: CASRKRGFGYTF. DNA of the CDR3: TGTGCCAGCAGGAAAAGGGGTTTCGGCTACACCTTC.